This T cell receptor (beta chain) was sequenced in a study of T cell changes during pregnancy in multiple sclerosis. The assay was immunoSEQ multiplex PCR, and TCRdb's table has in-frame clones only and misses some. Of about 120,000 clones detected, approximately 93% appear once; the ten largest clones hold 6.2%. Germline loops: CDR1 MNHNS, CDR2 SASEGT. V was clipped by 6 bases and J by 4 bases, with 12 bases between them. This CDR3 is built from 13 residues. Sequenced material: peripheral blood, taken before pregnancy. The chain combines TRBV6-1 with TRBJ1-2, with D tentatively TRBD1 (5 bases). This TCR derives from a female donor with multiple sclerosis, enrolled in a pregnancy study. The CDR3 loop reads CASSLGAAYGYTF. The DNA for the CDR3 is TGTGCCAGCAGCCTAGGGGCAGCCTATGGCTACACCTTC.